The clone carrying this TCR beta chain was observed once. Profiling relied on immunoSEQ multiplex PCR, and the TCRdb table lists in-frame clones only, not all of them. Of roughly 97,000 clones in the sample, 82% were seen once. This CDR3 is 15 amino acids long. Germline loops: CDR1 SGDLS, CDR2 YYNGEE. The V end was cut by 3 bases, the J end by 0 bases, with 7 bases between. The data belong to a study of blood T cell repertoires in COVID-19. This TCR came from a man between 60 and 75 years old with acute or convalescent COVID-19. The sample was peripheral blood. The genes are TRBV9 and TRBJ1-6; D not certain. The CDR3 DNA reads TGTGCCAGCAGCGCCGGTGTCTCCTATAATTCACCCCTCCACTTT. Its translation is CASSAGVSYNSPLHF.